Included here is one T cell receptor (beta chain) sequence, with context. These data belong to a study of blood T cell repertoires in COVID-19. The method was immunoSEQ multiplex PCR; TCRdb's version includes in-frame clones alone and lacks a portion of them. Of about 300,000 clones in the sample, nearly 90% were seen once. Germline CDR1 reads SGHRS; CDR2 reads YFSETQ. This CDR3 is 14 amino acids long. V shed 5 bases and J shed 0 bases, with 9 bases lying between them. The sequenced sample was PBMCs or T cells enriched from blood (not recorded which). The J gene is TRBJ2-1, the V gene TRBV5-1; D not certain. This receptor was taken from a woman in her 50s who had been exposed to COVID-19. For the CDR3, the DNA is TGCGCCAGCAGGGGCGACCCCTCCTACAATGAGCAGTTCTTC. Its protein product is CASRGDPSYNEQFF.